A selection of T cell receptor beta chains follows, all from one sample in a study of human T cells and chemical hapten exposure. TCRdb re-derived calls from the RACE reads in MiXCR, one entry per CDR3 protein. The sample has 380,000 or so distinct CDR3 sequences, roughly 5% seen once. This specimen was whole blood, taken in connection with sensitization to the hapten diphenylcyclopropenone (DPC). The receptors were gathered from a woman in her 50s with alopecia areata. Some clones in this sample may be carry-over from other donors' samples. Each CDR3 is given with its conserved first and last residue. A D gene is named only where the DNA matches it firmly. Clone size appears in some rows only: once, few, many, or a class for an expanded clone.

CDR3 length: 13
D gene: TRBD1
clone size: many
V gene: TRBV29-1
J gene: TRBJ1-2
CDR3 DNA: TGCAGCGTTGGTGAGGGACAGGGGGGCGGCTACACCTTC
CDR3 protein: CSVGEGQGGGYTF

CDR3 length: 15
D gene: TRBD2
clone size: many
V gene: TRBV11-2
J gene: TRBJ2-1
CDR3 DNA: TGTGCCAGCAGGACCACTAGCGGCTCCTACAATGAGCAGTTCTTC
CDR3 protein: CASRTTSGSYNEQFF

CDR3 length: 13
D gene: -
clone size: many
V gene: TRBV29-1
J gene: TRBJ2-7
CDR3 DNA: TGCAGCGTTGGCGACGACTACTCCTACGAGCAGTACTTC
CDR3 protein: CSVGDDYSYEQYF

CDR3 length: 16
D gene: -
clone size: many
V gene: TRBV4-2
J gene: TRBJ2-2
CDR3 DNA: TGTGCCAGCAGCCAAAAAAGGGGGTCAGTAAGCCGGGAGCTGTTTTTT
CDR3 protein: CASSQKRGSVSRELFF

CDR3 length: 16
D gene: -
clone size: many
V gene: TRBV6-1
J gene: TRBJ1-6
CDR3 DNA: TGTGCCAGCAGTTCGGATAGGGGTTCCTATAATTCACCCCTCCACTTT
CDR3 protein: CASSSDRGSYNSPLHF

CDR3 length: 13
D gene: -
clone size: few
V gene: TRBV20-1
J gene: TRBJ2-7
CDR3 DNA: TGCAGTGCTACCCGAGGGGCCCCCTACGAGCAGTACTTC
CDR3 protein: CSATRGAPYEQYF

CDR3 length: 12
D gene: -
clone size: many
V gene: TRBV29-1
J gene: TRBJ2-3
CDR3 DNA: TGCAGCGTTCGACCGGTTCCAGATACGCAGTATTTT
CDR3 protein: CSVRPVPDTQYF

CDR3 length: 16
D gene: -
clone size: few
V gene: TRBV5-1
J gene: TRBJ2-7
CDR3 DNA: TGCGCCAGCAGCATACGTAGAGGGGCCGGCTCCTACGAGCAGTACTTC
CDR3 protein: CASSIRRGAGSYEQYF

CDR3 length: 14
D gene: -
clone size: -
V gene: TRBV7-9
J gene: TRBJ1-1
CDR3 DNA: TGTGCCAGCAGCACGGGGACCACCAACACTGAAGCTTTCTTT
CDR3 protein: CASSTGTTNTEAFF

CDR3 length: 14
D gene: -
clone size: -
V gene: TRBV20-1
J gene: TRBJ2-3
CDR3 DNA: TGCAGTGCTAGACAGGAGATTAGCACAGATACGCAGTATTTT
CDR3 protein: CSARQEISTDTQYF

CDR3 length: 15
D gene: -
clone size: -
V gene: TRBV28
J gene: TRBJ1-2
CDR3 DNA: TGTGCCAGCAGTTTTAAGGCTCCCGACTTGGATGGCTACACCTTC
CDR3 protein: CASSFKAPDLDGYTF

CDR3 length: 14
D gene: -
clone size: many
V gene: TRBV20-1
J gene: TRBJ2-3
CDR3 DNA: TGCAGTGCTCGACGGGGGGCTAGCACAGATACGCAGTATTTT
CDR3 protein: CSARRGASTDTQYF

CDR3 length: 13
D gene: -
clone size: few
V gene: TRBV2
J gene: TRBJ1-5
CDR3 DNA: TGTGCCAGCAGTCGAGTTAGCAATCAGCCCCAGCATTTT
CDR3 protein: CASSRVSNQPQHF

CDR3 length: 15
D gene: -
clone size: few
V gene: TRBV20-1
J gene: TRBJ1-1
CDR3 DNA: TGCAGTGCTAGCGTGGGGAAGGGTTTGGGCACTGAAGCTTTCTTT
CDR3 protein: CSASVGKGLGTEAFF

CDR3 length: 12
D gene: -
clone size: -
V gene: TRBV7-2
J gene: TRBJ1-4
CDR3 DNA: TGTGCCAGCAGTCCAAACCGTGAAAAACTGTTTTTT
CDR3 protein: CASSPNREKLFF

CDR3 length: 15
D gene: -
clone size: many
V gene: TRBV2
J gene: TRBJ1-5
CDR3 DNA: TGTGCCAGCAGAGAGGGGGGCCTTAGCAATCAGCCCCAGCATTTT
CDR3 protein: CASREGGLSNQPQHF

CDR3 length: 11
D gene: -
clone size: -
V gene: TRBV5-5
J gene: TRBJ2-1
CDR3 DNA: TGTGCCAGCAGCCCGCAGGGGGAGCAGTTCTTC
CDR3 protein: CASSPQGEQFF

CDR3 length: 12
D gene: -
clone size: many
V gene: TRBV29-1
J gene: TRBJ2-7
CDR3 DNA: TGCAGCGCCCCGAGGATTTGCTACGAGCAGTACTTC
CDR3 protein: CSAPRICYEQYF

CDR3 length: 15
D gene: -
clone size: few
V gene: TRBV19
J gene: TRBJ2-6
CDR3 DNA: TGTGCCAGTAGCAGGGGAGAGGCTAGGGCCAACGTCCTGACTTTC
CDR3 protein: CASSRGEARANVLTF

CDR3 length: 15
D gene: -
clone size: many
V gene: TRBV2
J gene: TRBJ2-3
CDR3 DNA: TGTGCCAGCAGTGTAGAGGGCATTGCCACAGATACGCAGTATTTT
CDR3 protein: CASSVEGIATDTQYF

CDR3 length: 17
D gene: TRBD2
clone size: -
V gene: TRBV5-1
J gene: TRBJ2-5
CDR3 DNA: TGCGCCAGCAGCTTGGTGGCTAGCGGGGGCTTCGGTGAGACCCAGTACTTC
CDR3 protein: CASSLVASGGFGETQYF

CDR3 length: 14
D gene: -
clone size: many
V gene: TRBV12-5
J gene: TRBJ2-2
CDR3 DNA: TGTGCTAGTGGTTTGCCCTCGGTGGTCGGGGAGCTGTTTTTT
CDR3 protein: CASGLPSVVGELFF

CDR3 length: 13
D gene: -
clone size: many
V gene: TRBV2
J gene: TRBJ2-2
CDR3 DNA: TGTGCCAGCAGGGTCTATGCCACCGGGGAGCTGTTTTTT
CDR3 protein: CASRVYATGELFF

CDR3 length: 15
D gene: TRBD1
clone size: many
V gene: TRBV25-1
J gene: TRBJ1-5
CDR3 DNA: TGTGCCAGCAGCATGGGCGAAGGGGGCCATCAGCCCCAGCATTTT
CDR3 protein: CASSMGEGGHQPQHF

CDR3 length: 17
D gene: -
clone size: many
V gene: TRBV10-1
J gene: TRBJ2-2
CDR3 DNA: TGCGCCAGCAGTCAAACCCTAGCCCTCGCGAACACCGGGGAGCTGTTTTTT
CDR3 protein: CASSQTLALANTGELFF

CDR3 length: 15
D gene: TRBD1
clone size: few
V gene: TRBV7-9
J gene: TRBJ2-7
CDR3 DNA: TGTGCCAGCAGTCTAGAGGGGGCCCCTTCCTACGAGCAGTACTTC
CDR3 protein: CASSLEGAPSYEQYF

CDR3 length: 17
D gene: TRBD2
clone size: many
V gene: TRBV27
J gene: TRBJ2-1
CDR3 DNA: TGTGCCAGCAGTCTGCCCCCGACTAGCGGGAGGGCCGATGAGCAGTTCTTC
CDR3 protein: CASSLPPTSGRADEQFF

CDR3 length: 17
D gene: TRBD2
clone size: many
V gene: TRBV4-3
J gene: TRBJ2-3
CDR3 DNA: TGCGCCAGCAGCCAGCAGGGTTTTAGCGGGAGCAGCGATACGCAGTATTTT
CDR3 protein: CASSQQGFSGSSDTQYF

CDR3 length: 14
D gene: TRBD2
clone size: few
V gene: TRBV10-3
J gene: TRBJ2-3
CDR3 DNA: TGTGCCATCGGGCTAGCGGGGGGCACAGATACGCAGTATTTT
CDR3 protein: CAIGLAGGTDTQYF

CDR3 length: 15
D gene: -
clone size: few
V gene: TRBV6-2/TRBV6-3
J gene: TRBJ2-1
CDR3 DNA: TGTGCCAGCAGCGGCTATACCGGCGGCCCCTATGAGCAGTTCTTC
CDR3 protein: CASSGYTGGPYEQFF

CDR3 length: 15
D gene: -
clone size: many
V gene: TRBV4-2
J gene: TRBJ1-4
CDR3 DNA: TGTGCCAGCAGCCATGCCGGGGCTAACCCGGAAAAACTGTTTTTT
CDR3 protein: CASSHAGANPEKLFF